One sample yielded the 25 T cell receptor beta chains listed below, sequenced in a study of CD8 T cells in ankylosing spondylitis. Using its own MiXCR run on the 5' RACE reads, TCRdb lists one record per CDR3 protein. This table holds 350,000 or so distinct CDR3 sequences, roughly 8% found once. General study findings and limits: Typical of ankylosing spondylitis blood, it appeared, was a TCR beta motif of seven to nine highly homologous variants.

Their cognate antigens are unknown. The sample was blood, either unsorted or a sorted T cell fraction (not recorded which). Receptors originate from a male donor with ankylosing spondylitis.

The table lists this clonotype with a few counts. V is TRBV6-1 and J is TRBJ1-5; D remains unclear. The ends were cut back, 6 bases at V and 11 bases at J, with 17 bases in the middle. Germline assignment: CDR1 MNHNS and CDR2 SASEGT. The CDR3 loop spans 13 amino acids. In nucleotides, the CDR3 is TGTGCCAGCAGCCCCCTCGATGGGATTTCCCAGCATTTT. Amino acid sequence: CASSPLDGISQHF.

A few counts support this clonotype. The V gene is TRBV27, the J gene TRBJ2-5, with 8 bases identical to TRBD1. Germline V gene lookup returns CDR1 MNHEY and CDR2 SMNVEV (reference sequence). This CDR3 is built from 15 residues. V was clipped by 5 bases and J by 3 bases; unmatched bases: 8. The CDR3 DNA follows: TGTGCCAGCAGTACCCGGGACAGGTACGAAGAGACCCAGTACTTC. Translation gives CASSTRDRYEETQYF.

At least ten counts were recorded for this clonotype. The gene calls are TRBV6-5 and TRBJ2-1; possibly TRBD1 for D (5 bases). Trimming took 2 bases from V and 9 from J, leaving 11 bases between them. The CDR3 totals 13 residues. Germline loops: CDR1 MNHEY, CDR2 SVGAGI. The DNA of the CDR3 is TGTGCCAGCAGTTACACCCTTCAGGGTGAGCAGTTCTTC. Protein product: CASSYTLQGEQFF.

V is TRBV6-1 and J is TRBJ1-5; the D gene is possibly TRBD1 (5 bases). This CDR3 has 15 amino acids. The V end lost 8 bases, the J end lost 1 base, and 15 bases lay between the germline ends. CDR1 is MNHNS and CDR2 is SASEGT in the germline V gene. The CDR3 spells CASCTATASNQPQHF. The CDR3 region has the DNA TGTGCCAGCTGCACCGCGACAGCCAGCAATCAGCCCCAGCATTTT.

The sample holds many counts of this clonotype. The chain employs TRBV12-3 or TRBV12-4 and TRBJ1-5; D remains ambiguous. There are 14 residues in the CDR3. Trimming cost V 6 bases and J 4 bases, with 13 bases left between them. The CDR3 DNA follows: TGTGCCAGCAGGGGAGGACTGATTAATCAGCCCCAGCATTTT. Protein: CASRGGLINQPQHF.

This clonotype was counted a few times. This may come from a read error, since a much larger clone is one base off. The chain is built from TRBV29-1 and TRBJ2-5; D gene uncertain. The CDR3 loop spans 11 amino acids. Trimming shortened V by 4 bases and J by 1 base, and 4 bases separated the two germline ends. Per the germline V gene, CDR1 is SQVTM and CDR2 is ANQGSEA. DNA of the CDR3: TGCAGCGTTGGGGGCCAAGAGACCCAGTACTTC. Its translation is CSVGGQETQYF.

This clonotype was counted a few times. This chain connects TRBV5-6 to TRBJ1-1; D unclear. Germline CDR1 SGHDT, CDR2 YYEEEE. This CDR3 contains 15 residues. Deletions cut 1 base from V and 0 bases from J, with 10 bases between. The CDR3 reads CASSLLRSMNTEAFF. CDR3 nucleotides: TGTGCCAGCAGCTTGTTGCGCAGCATGAACACTGAAGCTTTCTTT.

This clonotype occurred a few times. The gene calls are TRBV18 and TRBJ1-1, with D perhaps matching TRBD1 (5 bases). V was trimmed by 2 bases and J by 3 bases, leaving 13 bases between them. This CDR3 has 15 amino acids. Looked up from germline, CDR1 is KGHSH and CDR2 is LQKENI. The CDR3 loop reads CASSPNSGTDTEAFF. Here the CDR3 DNA reads TGTGCCAGCTCACCAAACTCCGGGACCGACACTGAAGCTTTCTTT.

Only a few counts were recorded for this clonotype. The chain recombines TRBV2 with TRBJ1-1; TRBD1 might be the D (5 bases). Trimming left V 9 bases short and J 0 bases short, with 11 bases between. This CDR3 is built from 13 residues. Per germline, CDR1 SNHLY and CDR2 FYNNEI. This CDR3 reads CARDRFMNTEAFF. The CDR3 DNA reads as TGTGCCAGAGACAGATTCATGAACACTGAAGCTTTCTTT.

The chain carries TRBV5-1 and TRBJ2-1, with 11 positions matching TRBD2. Per germline, CDR1 SGHRS and CDR2 YFSETQ. Unmatched junction bases numbered 5, after V lost 4 bases and J lost 2 bases. The CDR3 length is 16 residues. The CDR3 is CASSRTSGPPYNEQFF. CDR3 nucleotides: TGCGCCAGCAGCAGGACTAGCGGGCCACCCTACAATGAGCAGTTCTTC.

This clonotype was counted at least ten times. The gene calls are TRBV5-1 and TRBJ2-7; D remains ambiguous. This CDR3 has 13 amino acids. V was clipped by 4 bases and J by 2 bases, with 10 bases between them. Germline CDR1 SGHRS, CDR2 YFSETQ. CDR3 sequence (DNA): TGCGCCAGCAGCCCCCTTAGAACCTACGAGCAGTACTTC. It yields the protein CASSPLRTYEQYF.

This rearrangement joins TRBV5-8 to TRBJ2-5, with D tentatively TRBD1 (6 bases). This CDR3 is 15 amino acids long. V dropped 1 base and J dropped 2 bases, with 12 bases sitting between them. Per the germline V gene, CDR1 is SGHTS and CDR2 is YDEGEE. The CDR3 protein is CASSLFQGRQETQYF. DNA of the CDR3: TGTGCCAGCAGCTTGTTTCAGGGGCGACAAGAGACCCAGTACTTC.

This clonotype was counted a few times. The CDR3, as DNA: TGTGCCAGCAGCTTAGGAGGGGTCGACTACGAGCAGTACTTC. It yields the protein CASSLGGVDYEQYF. The V gene is TRBV7-9, the J gene TRBJ2-7; either TRBD1 or TRBD2 may supply D (5 bases each). Germline loops: CDR1 SEHNR, CDR2 FQNEAQ (reference sequence). The germline V and J ends were trimmed by 1 base and 3 bases, with 10 bases remaining between them. This CDR3 is built from 14 residues. Supplemented by reference TRBV7-9 and TRBJ2-7, the full variable domain reads DTGVSQNPRHKITKRGQNVTFRCDPISEHNRLYWYRQTLGQGPEFLTYFQNEAQLEKSRLLSDRFSAERPKGSFSTLEIQRTEQGDSAMYLCASSLGGVDYEQYFGPGTRLTVT.

This chain joins TRBV11-2 and TRBJ1-3; 10 positions match TRBD1. The germline V gene encodes CDR1 SGHAT and CDR2 FQNNGV. J lost 4 bases, V lost 4 bases, and 4 bases had no gene match. The CDR3 covers 15 residues. In nucleotides, the CDR3 is TGTGCCAGCAGCTCGACAGGGGGCAGGGGAAACACCATATATTTT. It specifies CASSSTGGRGNTIYF.

The sample holds a few counts of this clonotype. The gene calls are TRBV4-3 and TRBJ1-4; D is uncertain. Per the germline V gene, CDR1 is LGHNA and CDR2 is YSLEER. The V end was cut by 0 bases, the J end by 8 bases, with 13 bases between. The CDR3 covers 15 residues. The CDR3 coding sequence is TGCGCCAGCAGCCAAGATGAGGGAGGAAGGGAAAAACTGTTTTTT. As protein: CASSQDEGGREKLFF.

This clonotype was detected only a few times. J is TRBJ1-2 and V is TRBV6-5, with 8 bases fitting TRBD1. Trimming cost V 0 bases and J 1 base; bases outside gene matches: 4. This CDR3 has 16 residues. Germline V CDR1 and CDR2: MNHEY, SVGAGI. CDR3 region: CASSYSGQVFNYGYTF. The CDR3 bases are TGTGCCAGCAGTTACTCGGGACAGGTTTTTAACTATGGCTACACCTTC.

The J gene is TRBJ1-1, the V gene TRBV4-2, with D unclear. There are 14 residues in the CDR3. V lost 0 bases to trimming and J lost 10 bases, with 15 bases between them. Per the germline V gene, CDR1 is LGHNA and CDR2 is YNFKEQ. CDR3 in amino acids: CASSQDGRKSRAFF. In DNA form, the CDR3 reads TGTGCCAGCAGCCAAGATGGTCGGAAGTCTCGAGCTTTCTTT.

The CDR3: CASSLELGRYEQYF. DNA for the CDR3: TGCGCCAGCAGCTTGGAACTAGGACGCTACGAGCAGTACTTC. V and J are TRBV5-1 and TRBJ2-7, with D perhaps TRBD2 (5 bases). Trimming took off 0 bases at V and 3 bases at J, with 10 bases between the two ends. Germline CDR1 SGHRS, CDR2 YFSETQ. The CDR3 runs to 14 residues.

This clonotype was picked up a small number of times. This chain links TRBV4-1 with TRBJ1-3, with 9 bases matching TRBD1. Germline values: CDR1 MGHRA, CDR2 YSYEKL. This CDR3 comprises 17 residues. The trim removed 4 bases at V and 7 bases at J, leaving 14 bases unmatched. CDR3 in DNA: TGCGCCAGCAGCCCTTACAATCTAGGACAGGGGAGGAACACCATATATTTT. Translation gives CASSPYNLGQGRNTIYF.

The chain recombines TRBV6-1 with TRBJ2-1; TRBD2 aligns across 9 bases. The trim removed 7 bases at V and 9 bases at J, leaving 7 bases unmatched. The CDR3 loop spans 13 amino acids. The germline CDR1 and CDR2 sequences are MNHNS and SASEGT. This chain's CDR3 is CASKREARGEQFF. In nucleotides, the CDR3 is TGTGCCAGCAAGCGGGAGGCCCGGGGTGAGCAGTTCTTC.

The chain's CDR3 is CASSRYTGTFQETQYF. The CDR3 DNA follows: TGTGCCAGCAGCCGCTATACCGGGACATTCCAAGAGACCCAGTACTTC. This chain uses TRBV3-1 with TRBJ2-5; the D gene is possibly TRBD1 (6 bases). Trimming pared 4 bases from V and 1 base from J, leaving 16 bases between. This CDR3 spans 16 amino acids. Per germline, CDR1 LGHDT and CDR2 YNNKEL (reference sequence).

This clonotype occurred many times. The chain links TRBV6-2 or TRBV6-3 to TRBJ1-5, with TRBD1 as a possible D gene (6 bases). The V end lost 10 bases, the J end lost 5 bases, and 24 bases lay between the germline ends. CDR3 size: 16 residues. CDR1 is MNHEY, CDR2 SVGEGT, per germline. The DNA of the CDR3 is TGTGCCACCACGGGACAAGGGATTTGGGGCTATCAGCCCCAGCATTTT. Protein: CATTGQGIWGYQPQHF.

The rearrangement joins TRBV10-3 to TRBJ2-7; 9 bases map to TRBD2. Germline CDR1 reads ENHRY; CDR2 reads SYGVKD. CDR3 length: 15 amino acids. V was clipped by 0 bases and J by 2 bases; unmatched bases: 2. The CDR3 DNA reads as TGTGCCATCAGTGAGTCGGTAGCGGGGGCCTACGAGCAGTACTTC. Its translation is CAISESVAGAYEQYF.

This clonotype was counted ten times or more. V is TRBV7-8 and J is TRBJ2-6; no definite D call. The germline CDR1 and CDR2 sequences are SGHVS and FQNEAQ. Trimming took 2 bases from V and 1 from J, leaving 15 bases between them. The CDR3 sequence is 18 residues long. CDR3 in DNA: TGTGCCAGCAGCTTAAACGTAGGCCCCTGGTCTGGGGCCAACGTCCTGACTTTC. This translates into CASSLNVGPWSGANVLTF. The whole variable domain, filled in from reference TRBV7-8 and TRBJ2-6, reads GAGVSQSPRYKVAKRGQDVALRCDPISGHVSLFWYQQALGQGPEFLTYFQNEAQLDKSGLPSDRFFAERPEGSVSTLKIQRTQQEDSAVYLCASSLNVGPWSGANVLTFGAGSRLTVL.

This clonotype was seen only a few times. This chain links TRBV29-1 with TRBJ2-7, with a weak D call TRBD2 (5 bases). V dropped 6 bases and J dropped 1 base, with 10 bases sitting between them. Per the germline V gene, CDR1 is SQVTM and CDR2 is ANQGSEA. CDR3 length equals 12 residues. CDR3 residues: CSVRAGSYEQYF. CDR3 sequence (DNA): TGCAGCGTGAGGGCCGGTTCCTACGAGCAGTACTTC.